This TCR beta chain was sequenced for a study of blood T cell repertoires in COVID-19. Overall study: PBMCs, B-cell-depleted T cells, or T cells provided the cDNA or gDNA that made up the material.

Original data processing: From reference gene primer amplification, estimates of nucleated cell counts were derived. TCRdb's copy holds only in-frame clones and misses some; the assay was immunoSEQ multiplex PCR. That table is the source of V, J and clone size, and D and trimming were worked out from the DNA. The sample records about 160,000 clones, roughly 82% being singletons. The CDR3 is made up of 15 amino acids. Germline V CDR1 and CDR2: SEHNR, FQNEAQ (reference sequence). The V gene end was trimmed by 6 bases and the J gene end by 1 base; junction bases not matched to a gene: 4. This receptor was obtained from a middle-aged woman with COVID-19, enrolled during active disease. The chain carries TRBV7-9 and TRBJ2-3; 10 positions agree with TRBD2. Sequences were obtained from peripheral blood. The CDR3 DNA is TGTGCCAGCAGAATCCTAGCGGGGGGCACAGATACGCAGTATTTT. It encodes CASRILAGGTDTQYF.